The 17 T cell receptor beta chains in this list originate from one sample, sequenced in a study of metastatic and nonmetastatic thyroid tumors. Using MiXCR, TCRdb re-called clones from the PCR reads. The table has tens of thousands of clones, around 13% seen once. No treatment had been given to any patient before thyroid surgery. The sequencing input was blood. Receptors were obtained from a female donor with papillary thyroid cancer or a benign thyroid nodule (not recorded which). Some clones in this sample may be carry-over from other donors' samples.

The chain's CDR3 is CAWSSGTMAGNTIYF. The CDR3, as DNA: TGTGCCTGGAGTTCCGGGACAATGGCTGGAAACACCATATATTTT. The genes are TRBV30 and TRBJ1-3; possibly TRBD1 for D (6 bases). Trimming stripped 2 bases from V and 2 bases from J, with 13 bases between. The CDR3 is made up of 15 amino acids. Per the germline V gene, CDR1 is GTSNPN and CDR2 is SVGIG (reference sequence).

This clone is judged medium-sized. This chain connects TRBV5-1 to TRBJ1-6; no reliable D call. The CDR3 runs 13 residues. The V and J ends lost 2 bases and 7 bases respectively, with 7 bases between them. The germline gives CDR1 SGHRS, CDR2 YFSETQ. The CDR3 sequence: CASSLSENSPLHF. CDR3 in DNA: TGCGCCAGCAGCTTATCGGAAAATTCACCCCTCCACTTT.

This clone was found many times. This chain connects TRBV12-5 to TRBJ1-1; D possibly corresponds to TRBD1 (6 bases). V dropped 4 bases and J dropped 1 base, with 10 bases sitting between them. Germline values: CDR1 LGHNT, CDR2 FRNRAP. The CDR3 contains 14 residues. The CDR3 loop reads CASGSGGWNTEAFF. In DNA form, the CDR3 reads TGTGCTAGTGGTTCCGGGGGCTGGAACACTGAAGCTTTCTTT.

This clone was seen ten or more times. The sample contains more than one DNA sequence encoding this CDR3. V and J are TRBV29-1 and TRBJ2-5, with D tentatively TRBD2 (6 bases). V lost 6 bases, J lost 1 base, and 12 bases lay in between. This CDR3 region has 13 residues. The V gene's germline CDR1 is SQVTM and CDR2 ANQGSEA. The CDR3 DNA sequence: TGCAGCGTCTCTGGAGCGGGCCAAGAGACCCAGTACTTC. It encodes CSVSGAGQETQYF.

This clone was recorded many times. This chain uses TRBV29-1 with TRBJ2-1; D is possibly TRBD2 (5 bases). Trimming removed 6 bases from V and 6 bases from J, with 12 bases in between. This CDR3 has 12 residues. Germline CDR1 is SQVTM and CDR2 is ANQGSEA. CDR3 region: CSVQAGFNEQFF. The CDR3 coding sequence is TGCAGCGTCCAGGCGGGTTTCAATGAGCAGTTCTTC.

In this sample, this clone turned up a few times. The rearrangement uses TRBV11-2 and TRBJ2-7; 12 bases line up with TRBD2. This CDR3 is 15 amino acids long. The ends lost 5 bases at V and 2 bases at J; junction bases unmatched: 4. CDR1 and CDR2 from the germline V gene are SGHAT and FQNNGV. The CDR3 bases are TGTGCCAGCAGCCTCCTAGCGGGGGGGACCTACGAGCAGTACTTC. It codes for CASSLLAGGTYEQYF.

Many counts were recorded for this clone. The rearrangement links TRBV12-5 to TRBJ2-1; 10 nucleotides agree with TRBD2. The CDR3 consists of 15 residues. CDR1 and CDR2 from the germline V gene are LGHNT and FRNRAP. J lost 8 bases, V lost 2 bases, and 6 bases had no gene match. The DNA for the CDR3 is TGTGCTAGTGGTTTGCCGGGACTAGCGCTCGATGAGCAGTTCTTC. Translated, it gives CASGLPGLALDEQFF. Full variable domain (outside the CDR3, taken from reference TRBV12-5 and TRBJ2-1): DARVTQTPRHKVTEMGQEVTMRCQPILGHNTVFWYRQTMMQGLELLAYFRNRAPLDDSGMPKDRFSAEMPDATLATLKIQPSEPRDSAVYFCASGLPGLALDEQFFGPGTRLTVL.

This clone was detected many times. The chain employs TRBV28 and TRBJ1-2; D remains unclear. Trimming removed 4 bases at V and 2 bases at J, with 11 bases between. Germline V gene sequence: CDR1 MDHEN, CDR2 SYDVKM. The CDR3 length is 14 residues. The CDR3, as DNA: TGTGCCAGCAGTTCCCGGGTCCACAACTATGGCTACACCTTC. Its translation is CASSSRVHNYGYTF.

The rearrangement joins TRBV20-1 to TRBJ2-7, with D possibly TRBD2 on 5 matching bases. The CDR3 has 11 amino acids. CDR1 is DFQATT and CDR2 is SNEGSKA in the germline V gene (reference sequence). The ends were cut back, 3 bases at V and 7 bases at J, with 10 bases in the middle. This chain's CDR3 is CSARRTGEQYV. The CDR3 nucleotides are TGCAGTGCTAGGAGGACGGGGGAGCAGTACGTC.

This clone was counted many times. The V gene is TRBV12-3 or TRBV12-4, the J gene TRBJ1-5; D unresolved. This CDR3 comprises 16 residues. Between the trimmed V and J ends, which lost 3 bases and 4 bases, there was a span of 16 bases. The CDR3 is CASSFDLGKGNQPQHF. For the CDR3, the DNA is TGTGCCAGCAGTTTCGATCTGGGGAAGGGTAATCAGCCCCAGCATTTT.

This clone was picked up many times. The chain links TRBV20-1 to TRBJ2-3, with 8 bases matching TRBD2. The CDR3 sequence is 16 residues long. With V trimmed by 4 bases and J by 6 bases, 15 bases remained unmatched. Germline V gene lookup returns CDR1 DFQATT and CDR2 SNEGSKA (reference sequence). In nucleotides, the CDR3 is TGCAGTGCTATCGGGGCAAGCGGGAGTCCTTCCGATACGCAGTATTTT. This encodes CSAIGASGSPSDTQYF.

This sequence joins TRBV7-2 and TRBJ2-1; 7 positions agree with TRBD1. J lost 3 bases, V lost 4 bases, and 3 bases had no gene match. From germline, CDR1 is SGHTA and CDR2 FQGNSA. This CDR3 comprises 14 residues. CDR3 coding DNA: TGTGCCAGCAGCTCATGGGACAGCTACAATGAGCAGTTCTTC. It encodes CASSSWDSYNEQFF.

This clone has ten or more counts. The rearrangement uses TRBV9 and TRBJ1-2; D perhaps matches TRBD1 (6 bases). CDR1 and CDR2 (germline): SGDLS, YYNGEE. Trimming shortened V by 0 bases and J by 4 bases, and 10 bases separated the two germline ends. CDR3 length: 14 amino acids. Here the CDR3 reads CASSVGGGGYGYTF. The CDR3 region has the DNA TGTGCCAGCAGCGTAGGGGGAGGGGGCTATGGCTACACCTTC.

This clone was observed at least ten times. V usage is TRBV11-1 and J usage is TRBJ1-3; D is ambiguous. Trimming took 4 bases from V and 2 from J, leaving 15 bases between them. Germline V gene data show CDR1 as SGHAT and CDR2 as FQDESV (reference sequence). The CDR3 spans 16 residues. CDR3 DNA sequence: TGTGCCAGCAGCTATGGGGTCCACTTCGCTGGAAACACCATATATTTT. Its translation is CASSYGVHFAGNTIYF.

This clone was recorded many times. The chain's CDR3 is CASSLLAGGLTDTQYF. The CDR3 nucleotides are TGTGCCAGCAGCCTATTAGCGGGAGGGCTCACAGATACGCAGTATTTT. The chain has TRBV11-2 and TRBJ2-3; 11 bases match TRBD2. Germline trimming cut 5 bases from V and 2 bases from J; bases unmatched to any gene: 6. The CDR3 is 16 residues long. Germline assignment: CDR1 SGHAT and CDR2 FQNNGV.

This clone was seen at least ten times. One base away lies a much larger clone, so this may be a sequencing read error. The identical CDR3 is also encoded by other nucleotide sequences in the sample. The rearrangement links TRBV7-8 to TRBJ1-2, with no clear D. The CDR3 spans 15 residues. With 6 bases removed from V and 3 bases from J, the gap between germline ends came to 17 bases. From germline, CDR1 is SGHVS and CDR2 FQNEAQ. Here the CDR3 reads CASSSSLDGDYGYTF. The CDR3 nucleotides are TGTGCCAGCAGTTCATCCTTAGATGGGGACTATGGCTACACCTTC.

This clone was found a few times. One base away lies a much larger clone, so this may be a sequencing read error. Other nucleotide sequences from this sample produce the same CDR3. The CDR3 loop is CASKPGATIGETQYF. The CDR3 DNA reads TGTGCCAGTAAGCCCGGGGCAACGATAGGGGAGACCCAGTACTTT. The rearrangement joins TRBV19 to TRBJ2-5, with D perhaps given as TRBD1 or TRBD2 (5 bases each). The germline V gene encodes CDR1 LNHDA and CDR2 SQIVND (reference sequence). This CDR3 comprises 15 residues.